This T cell receptor (beta chain) was sequenced for a study of blood T cell repertoires in COVID-19. The CDR3 is made up of 15 amino acids. The V gene end was trimmed by 5 bases and the J gene end by 4 bases; junction bases not matched to a gene: 7. CDR1 SGHRS and CDR2 YFSETQ come from the germline V gene. In the study's own analysis: Counts of nucleated cells, estimated from reference gene primer amplification, were obtained. Profiled with immunoSEQ multiplex PCR; TCRdb holds only in-frame clones, not every one. Clone size and the V and J calls come from that table; the DNA yielded D and trimming. The repertoire consists of 350,000 to 450,000 clones, with about 85% occurring once and the leading ten covering under 4%.

Sequencing used peripheral blood. This TCR derives from a woman aged 18-29 years with acute or convalescent COVID-19. This chain links TRBV5-1 with TRBJ2-2; 8 bases are shared with TRBD2. The CDR3 protein is CASSWEAGGTGELFF. The CDR3 region has the DNA TGCGCCAGCAGTTGGGAGGCGGGAGGCACCGGGGAGCTGTTTTTT.